This T cell receptor (beta chain) came from a study of shared clonotypes between healthy human individuals. Overall study context: Sampling drew on donors who were a couple of women and a few men aged 18 to 49.

The run depth of the assay was deep. In the authors' methods: Junction-only sequences without quality scores came from ImmunoSEQ, so filtering differed. TCRdb keeps only in-frame clones here, not all; method: immunoSEQ multiplex PCR. Clone size and V and J calls were adopted from that table, with D and trimming inferred from the DNA. The sample yields over 2 million clones, approximately 95% seen once. Study-wide results and caveats: Shared clonotypes: about 5.3% naive CD4, around 3.4% naive CD8, under 2.5% memory CD4, approximately 0.41% memory CD8.

In germline, CDR1 is SGHRS, CDR2 YFSETQ. The CDR3 totals 13 residues. The V and J ends lost 5 bases and 5 bases, in that order; junction bases with no gene match: 4. As concerns this clone: Antigen unknown.

This sequence originates from a man in his late teens or twenties in good health. This chain connects TRBV5-1 to TRBJ2-5; 9 nucleotides line up with TRBD1. The sample taken for sequencing was naive CD4+ T cells sorted from blood. Stated subset: CD45RA+ positively selected. In DNA form, the CDR3 reads TGCGCCAGCAGGGCACAGGGGGCGGAGACCCAGTACTTC. Translated, it gives CASRAQGAETQYF.